This passage covers 22 T cell receptor beta chains from one sample sequenced in a study of blood T cell repertoires in COVID-19. The assay was immunoSEQ multiplex PCR, and TCRdb's table has in-frame clones only and misses some. The sample records around 50,000 clones, approximately 90% being singletons. Sequencing input: peripheral blood. These receptors were obtained from a man in his sixties or seventies with acute or convalescent COVID-19.

The rearrangement joins TRBV7-9 to TRBJ1-1, with 7 bases identical to TRBD1. V shed 1 base, J shed 5 bases, and the junction held 7 bases outside the gene matches. Germline V lookup: CDR1 SEHNR, CDR2 FQNEAQ (reference sequence). The CDR3 contains 15 residues. As DNA, the CDR3 is TGTGCCAGCAGCTTAGATCACAGGGGTGGTACTGAAGCTTTCTTT. Translated: CASSLDHRGGTEAFF.

The chain employs TRBV14 and TRBJ1-5; 7 bases match TRBD1. Germline V gene data show CDR1 as SGHDN and CDR2 as FVKESK. After removal of 5 bases from V and 7 bases from J, the junction contained 8 bases not matched to a gene. This CDR3 comprises 14 residues. CDR3 DNA: TGTGCCAGCAGCAAGACAGGGCTGGGACAGCCCCAGCATTTT. Encoded protein: CASSKTGLGQPQHF.

The chain recombines TRBV30 with TRBJ1-6, with no clear D. The germline CDR1 and CDR2 sequences are GTSNPN and SVGIG (reference sequence). Trimming shortened V by 1 base and J by 0 bases, and 10 bases separated the two germline ends. The CDR3 loop spans 16 amino acids. CDR3 region: CAWSGKWSSYNSPLHF. The CDR3 DNA reads as TGTGCCTGGAGTGGGAAGTGGAGCTCCTATAATTCACCCCTCCACTTT.

This clone was recorded only once. The J gene is TRBJ1-6, the V gene TRBV2; D is unclear. V lost 3 bases to trimming and J lost 9 bases, with 18 bases between them. The germline CDR1 and CDR2 sequences are SNHLY and FYNNEI. This CDR3 has 16 residues. CDR3 residues: CASSDGYSRGVSPLHF. Here the CDR3 DNA reads TGTGCCAGCAGTGATGGGTATAGCCGGGGAGTTTCACCCCTCCACTTT.

J is TRBJ2-7 and V is TRBV4-3; TRBD1 matches at 7 bases. After removal of 4 bases from V and 7 bases from J, the junction contained 13 bases not matched to a gene. CDR1 LGHNA and CDR2 YSLEER come from the germline V gene. This CDR3 comprises 15 residues. CDR3 DNA sequence: TGCGCCAGCAGCCCCAGGGCGGCAGGGGGACGTGAGCAGTACTTC. Amino acid sequence: CASSPRAAGGREQYF.

The V call is TRBV14, the J call TRBJ1-2, with TRBD1 matching 7 bases. With V trimmed by 4 bases and J by 3 bases, 5 bases remained unmatched. The CDR3 contains 14 residues. CDR1 and CDR2 (germline): SGHDN, FVKESK. CDR3 amino acids: CASSRDRSYYGYTF. CDR3 in DNA: TGTGCCAGCAGCCGGGACAGATCATACTATGGCTACACCTTC. Filled out from reference TRBV14 and TRBJ1-2, the complete variable domain reads EAGVTQFPSHSVIEKGQTVTLRCDPISGHDNLYWYRRVMGKEIKFLLHFVKESKQDESGMPNNRFLAERTGGTYSTLKVQPAELEDSGVYFCASSRDRSYYGYTFGSGTRLTVV.

The genes are TRBV10-3 and TRBJ1-2; D remains unclear. This CDR3 spans 15 amino acids. V was trimmed by 6 bases and J by 5 bases, leaving 19 bases between them. Germline V gene sequence: CDR1 ENHRY, CDR2 SYGVKD. The CDR3 nucleotides are TGTGCCATCAGCCCCCCTCTACCCACGGGATATGGCTACACCTTC. This codes for CAISPPLPTGYGYTF.

The chain links TRBV13 to TRBJ2-7, with 11 nucleotides matching TRBD2. The V gene's germline CDR1 is PRHDT and CDR2 FYEKMQ (reference sequence). The CDR3 covers 15 residues. J was trimmed by 1 base and V by 5 bases; bases with no gene match: 4. Here the CDR3 DNA reads TGTGCCAGCAGCCCTACTAGCGGGGGTTCCTACGAGCAGTACTTC. Translating gives CASSPTSGGSYEQYF.

The V call is TRBV9, the J call TRBJ2-3, with D uncertain. The germline gives CDR1 SGDLS, CDR2 YYNGEE. The length of the CDR3 is 15 residues. Trimming left V 4 bases short and J 2 bases short, with 14 bases between. CDR3 loop: CASSLSTPVTDTQYF. The DNA of the CDR3 is TGTGCCAGCAGCCTCTCAACTCCTGTCACAGATACGCAGTATTTT.

The chain is built from TRBV5-6 and TRBJ1-1; D remains ambiguous. The CDR3 length is 16 residues. Trimming took 4 bases from V and 0 from J, leaving 16 bases between them. CDR1 and CDR2 from the germline V gene are SGHDT and YYEEEE. CDR3 residues: CASSVRAGLMNTEAFF. Written as DNA, the CDR3 is TGTGCCAGCAGCGTCCGGGCCGGACTAATGAACACTGAAGCTTTCTTT.

The chain has TRBV25-1 and TRBJ2-7, with 8 bases matching TRBD1. This CDR3 spans 18 amino acids. Germline CDR1 and CDR2: MGHDK and SYGVNS. V gave up 4 bases and J gave up 3 bases; unmatched junction bases: 17. CDR3 in amino acids: CASSGRTGRPLSDYEQYF. CDR3 nucleotides: TGTGCCAGCAGTGGACGGACAGGGAGGCCCCTCTCTGACTACGAGCAGTACTTC.

This rearrangement joins TRBV29-1 to TRBJ2-1; no clear D. Germline values: CDR1 SQVTM, CDR2 ANQGSEA. The germline V and J ends were trimmed by 4 bases and 0 bases, with 16 bases remaining between them. The CDR3 consists of 16 residues. Here the CDR3 DNA reads TGCAGCGTTGTGTCGGAGTGGAAAAGCTCCTACAATGAGCAGTTCTTC. Translated: CSVVSEWKSSYNEQFF.

This chain uses TRBV6-4 with TRBJ1-1; 11 bases align to TRBD1. This CDR3 contains 12 residues. V was clipped by 2 bases and J by 11 bases; unmatched bases: 1. Germline V CDR1 and CDR2: MRHNA, SNTAGT. CDR3 DNA sequence: TGTGCCAGCAGTGACGGACAGGGGGCTGCTTTCTTT. The encoded protein is CASSDGQGAAFF.

The chain carries TRBV27 and TRBJ1-2; TRBD1 agrees at 11 bases. This CDR3 region has 14 residues. The junction had 1 base not matched to a gene; V was cut back by 3 bases and J by 4 bases. Germline lookup yields CDR1 MNHEY and CDR2 SMNVEV (reference sequence). The CDR3 is CASSLDRGLYGYTF. For the CDR3, the DNA is TGTGCCAGCAGTTTGGACAGGGGGCTCTATGGCTACACCTTC.

The V and J genes are TRBV25-1 and TRBJ1-5, with D unresolved. CDR1 MGHDK and CDR2 SYGVNS come from the germline V gene. CDR3 length: 15 amino acids. Trimming stripped 7 bases from V and 0 bases from J, with 13 bases between. The CDR3 DNA is TGTGCCAGCAACCTCGCAGGAAATAGCAATCAGCCCCAGCATTTT. Amino acids: CASNLAGNSNQPQHF.

The gene calls are TRBV27 and TRBJ2-3; unclear D gene. The CDR3 is 15 residues long. V gave up 2 bases and J gave up 6 bases, with 15 bases separating them. Per the germline V gene, CDR1 is MNHEY and CDR2 is SMNVEV (reference sequence). The CDR3 DNA follows: TGTGCCAGCAGTTTAAATGGGCCCGCTTGGGATACGCAGTATTTT. The encoded protein is CASSLNGPAWDTQYF.

The chain uses TRBV15 and TRBJ2-7; tentatively, D is TRBD1 (6 bases). V was clipped by 0 bases and J by 2 bases, with 11 bases between them. CDR3 size: 15 residues. The germline V gene has CDR1 LNHNV and CDR2 YYDKDF (reference sequence). In nucleotides, the CDR3 is TGTGCCACCAGCAGAGATCCAGGACAGACCTACGAGCAGTACTTC. Amino acids: CATSRDPGQTYEQYF.

The chain links TRBV7-2 to TRBJ1-4, with 11 bases identical to TRBD1. The CDR3 is 15 amino acids. V lost 1 base to trimming and J lost 7 bases; unmatched junction nucleotides: 2. Germline CDR1 SGHTA, CDR2 FQGNSA. In nucleotides, the CDR3 is TGTGCCAGCAGCTTAGGCGGGACAGGGGGTGAAAAACTGTTTTTT. The encoded protein is CASSLGGTGGEKLFF.

This clone was seen just once. V and J are TRBV5-1 and TRBJ1-2; 7 nucleotides match TRBD1. The CDR3 loop spans 14 amino acids. In germline, CDR1 is SGHRS, CDR2 YFSETQ. J gave up 0 bases and V 3 bases, and 2 bases lay outside the gene matches. The CDR3 region has the DNA TGCGCCAGCAGCTACAGGGGAACTAACTATGGCTACACCTTC. This sequence encodes CASSYRGTNYGYTF. Full variable domain (rest looked up from reference TRBV5-1 and TRBJ1-2): KAGVTQTPRYLIKTRGQQVTLSCSPISGHRSVSWYQQTPGQGLQFLFEYFSETQRNKGNFPGRFSGRQFSNSRSEMNVSTLELGDSALYLCASSYRGTNYGYTFGSGTRLTVV.

This clone has a handful of counts. V is TRBV27 and J is TRBJ1-2; D is undetermined. Germline V CDR1 and CDR2: MNHEY, SMNVEV (reference sequence). The CDR3 length is 16 residues. Deletions cut 3 bases from V and 3 bases from J, with 17 bases between. In nucleotides, the CDR3 is TGTGCCAGCAGTTTGTTGGGTTCCCGCGGGGACTATGGCTACACCTTC. Translated: CASSLLGSRGDYGYTF.

The chain has TRBV4-3 and TRBJ2-4; 8 bases match TRBD2. The germline gives CDR1 LGHNA, CDR2 YSLEER. CDR3 length equals 18 residues. The ends lost 0 bases at V and 3 bases at J; junction bases unmatched: 10. CDR3 coding DNA: TGCGCCAGCAGCCAAGAATTAGGCGGGGGGTTGGGCAAAAACATTCAGTACTTC. Residues: CASSQELGGGLGKNIQYF.

This clone has only one observation. The genes are TRBV30 and TRBJ1-6; 9 nucleotides align to TRBD1. The CDR3 has 14 amino acids. V trimming: 4 bases; J trimming: 6 bases; junction bases outside the gene matches: 4. Germline assignment: CDR1 GTSNPN and CDR2 SVGIG (reference sequence). The CDR3 sequence is CAWTPGQGNSPLHF. For the CDR3, the DNA is TGTGCCTGGACTCCGGGACAGGGTAATTCACCCCTCCACTTT.